Each of the 32 T cell receptor beta chains below was sequenced from the same sample in a study of cytomegalovirus exposure and HLA in healthy donors. With 60 Vbeta and 13 Jbeta primers, the PCR was carried out. Here immunoSEQ multiplex PCR was the method, and the copy in TCRdb shows in-frame clones only, minus some. The sample has about 160,000 clones, 65% to 85% seen once. The specimen sequenced was PBMCs. The source of these receptors is a man aged 35-49 years in good health and CMV-seropositive.

V and J are TRBV19 and TRBJ1-1; a weak D match, TRBD1 (6 bases). The CDR3 loop spans 17 amino acids. The V gene lost 3 bases and the J gene lost 4 bases, with 21 bases spanning the gap. Germline V gives CDR1 LNHDA, CDR2 SQIVND (reference sequence). The CDR3 DNA follows: TGTGCCAGTAGTATTTTAGGACAGAATTTGAGAGGCACTGAAGCTTTCTTT. This gives the protein CASSILGQNLRGTEAFF. The variable domain in full, with the rest retrieved from reference TRBV19 and TRBJ1-1, is DGGITQSPKYLFRKEGQNVTLSCEQNLNHDAMYWYRQDPGQGLRLIYYSQIVNDFQKGDIAEGYSVSREKKESFPLTVTSAQKNPTAFYLCASSILGQNLRGTEAFFGQGTRLTVV.

This clone was observed once. The V and J genes are TRBV25-1 and TRBJ1-4, with 8 positions matching TRBD1. This CDR3 is built from 15 residues. Germline lookup yields CDR1 MGHDK and CDR2 SYGVNS. Losses at the gene ends were 4 bases for V and 8 bases for J; bases not matched to a gene: 9. This CDR3 is CASSVTGGGVEKLFF. CDR3 bases: TGTGCCAGCAGTGTAACAGGGGGTGGGGTGGAAAAACTGTTTTTT.

This chain links TRBV5-6 with TRBJ2-7; 7 bases align to TRBD2. Losses at the gene ends were 0 bases for V and 6 bases for J; bases not matched to a gene: 3. The germline gives CDR1 SGHDT, CDR2 YYEEEE. The CDR3 runs to 13 residues. The CDR3 bases are TGTGCCAGCAGCTTGGGCGGCGGGGGCGAGCAGTACTTC. Translated, it gives CASSLGGGGEQYF.

In regard to this clone: One end of the junction varies from germline; a read error may be responsible. The CDR3 loop is CAGSSTNTGELFF. CDR3 bases: TGTGCCGGCAGTTCAACTAACACCGGGGAGCTGTTTTTT. The rearrangement uses TRBV6-4 and TRBJ2-2, with unresolved D. There are 13 residues in the CDR3. Germline CDR1 reads MRHNA; CDR2 reads SNTAGT.

The chain employs TRBV5-1 and TRBJ1-1; 7 bases are shared with TRBD1. The CDR3 has 15 amino acids. Germline V gene data show CDR1 as SGHRS and CDR2 as YFSETQ. V gave up 5 bases and J gave up 1 base; unmatched junction bases: 8. CDR3 sequence (DNA): TGCGCCAGCAGGGAAGGGGGCCGGCCGAACACTGAAGCTTTCTTT. Translating it yields CASREGGRPNTEAFF.

This clone was seen a few times. This specimen includes other DNA sequences encoding the same CDR3. The CDR3 region is CASSLVTGGSPLHF. CDR3 coding DNA: TGCGCCAGCAGCTTAGTAACAGGGGGTTCACCCCTCCACTTT. This chain uses TRBV5-1 with TRBJ1-6, with 8 bases identical to TRBD1. Losses at the gene ends were 2 bases for V and 9 bases for J; bases not matched to a gene: 4. The length of the CDR3 is 14 residues. From germline, CDR1 is SGHRS and CDR2 YFSETQ.

On this clone itself: This sample also contains other DNA sequences that code for the same CDR3. The rearrangement joins TRBV9 to TRBJ2-1; 7 bases map to TRBD2. This CDR3 is built from 15 residues. In germline, CDR1 is SGDLS, CDR2 YYNGEE. The trim removed 0 bases at V and 4 bases at J, leaving 4 bases unmatched. CDR3 coding DNA: TGTGCCAGCAGCGTAGCGGGGGGTAGTTACAATGAGCAGTTCTTC. This translates into CASSVAGGSYNEQFF.

The chain recombines TRBV14 with TRBJ1-4; D is uncertain. The V end was cut by 3 bases, the J end by 2 bases, with 13 bases between. There are 16 residues in the CDR3. Germline V gene data show CDR1 as SGHDN and CDR2 as FVKESK. The CDR3 is CASSHDLHSTNEKLFF. In DNA, the CDR3 is TGTGCCAGCAGCCATGACCTTCACAGTACTAATGAAAAACTGTTTTTT.

The CDR3 nucleotides are TGTGCTAGTGGTCTCCGGACAGTATACTACGAGCAGTACTTC. Its protein product is CASGLRTVYYEQYF. The rearrangement joins TRBV12-5 to TRBJ2-7; perhaps TRBD1 as D (6 bases). The length of the CDR3 is 14 residues. Germline CDR1 reads LGHNT; CDR2 reads FRNRAP. Trimming took off 5 bases at V and 3 bases at J, with 14 bases between the two ends.

The chain combines TRBV27 with TRBJ1-1; TRBD1 aligns across 8 bases. CDR3 length: 14 residues. J gave up 4 bases and V 5 bases, and 6 bases lay outside the gene matches. The germline CDR1 and CDR2 sequences are MNHEY and SMNVEV (reference sequence). The CDR3 loop reads CASSRTGWGTEAFF. The CDR3 bases are TGTGCCAGCAGTCGGACAGGGTGGGGCACTGAAGCTTTCTTT.

J is TRBJ2-7 and V is TRBV6-5; TRBD2 might be the D (6 bases). From germline, CDR1 is MNHEY and CDR2 SVGAGI. The length of the CDR3 is 14 residues. Between the trimmed V and J ends, which lost 5 bases and 6 bases, there was a span of 17 bases. The CDR3 protein is CASSTGTWTPEQYF. In nucleotides, the CDR3 is TGTGCCAGCAGTACCGGGACTTGGACCCCCGAGCAGTACTTC.

V and J are TRBV5-6 and TRBJ1-5; D may be TRBD1 (5 bases). CDR1 and CDR2 from the germline V gene are SGHDT and YYEEEE. V dropped 2 bases and J dropped 1 base, with 10 bases sitting between them. The CDR3 contains 15 residues. CDR3 loop: CASSLDSRSNQPQHF. The CDR3 DNA reads as TGTGCCAGCAGCTTAGACAGTAGGAGCAATCAGCCCCAGCATTTT.

The chain combines TRBV5-5 with TRBJ1-5; TRBD1 matches 8 bases. This CDR3 contains 15 residues. Germline values: CDR1 SGHKS, CDR2 YYEKEE (reference sequence). V lost 4 bases to trimming and J lost 5 bases; unmatched junction nucleotides: 8. The CDR3 loop reads CASSPARTGYQPQHF. The CDR3 DNA follows: TGTGCCAGCAGCCCCGCCCGGACAGGGTATCAGCCCCAGCATTTT.

The chain combines TRBV4-1 with TRBJ2-1, with TRBD2 identical over 8 bases. In germline, CDR1 is MGHRA, CDR2 YSYEKL. The junction had 8 bases not matched to a gene; V was cut back by 4 bases and J by 0 bases. The CDR3 has 17 residues. The CDR3 DNA reads as TGCGCCAGCAGCCTCGCGTGGACTAGCCTCTCCTACAATGAGCAGTTCTTC. This gives the protein CASSLAWTSLSYNEQFF.

The V and J genes are TRBV7-3 and TRBJ2-5; weak D call: TRBD2 (6 bases). Trimming stripped 6 bases from V and 4 bases from J, with 21 bases between. This CDR3 region has 16 residues. Germline V gene data show CDR1 as SGHTA and CDR2 as FQGTGA. The CDR3 loop reads CASSSDFSGGRETQYF. For the CDR3, the DNA is TGTGCCAGCAGTTCTGACTTCAGTGGGGGGAGAGAGACCCAGTACTTC.

This chain links TRBV19 with TRBJ1-5, with D maybe TRBD1 (6 bases). Trimming pared 8 bases from V and 3 bases from J, leaving 11 bases between. CDR1 LNHDA and CDR2 SQIVND come from the germline V gene (reference sequence). This CDR3 comprises 13 residues. CDR3 protein: CASHTGPNQPQHF. The CDR3 DNA follows: TGTGCCAGTCACACAGGGCCCAATCAGCCCCAGCATTTT.

This chain connects TRBV7-9 to TRBJ1-3, with unresolved D. There are 11 residues in the CDR3. Per germline, CDR1 SEHNR and CDR2 FQNEAQ (reference sequence). Trimming stripped 7 bases from V and 8 bases from J, with 9 bases between. CDR3 in DNA: TGTGCCAGCACCACCGGGGACACCATATATTTT. It is translated as CASTTGDTIYF.

The CDR3 region is CASSSRQVYEQYF. The CDR3 coding sequence is TGTGCCAGCAGTTCCCGACAGGTCTACGAGCAGTACTTC. This rearrangement joins TRBV6-5 to TRBJ2-7; tentative D call: TRBD1 (6 bases). CDR3 length equals 13 residues. CDR1 is MNHEY and CDR2 is SVGAGI in the germline V gene. Trimming took 4 bases from V and 3 from J, leaving 10 bases between them.

The V gene is TRBV27, the J gene TRBJ2-5, with TRBD1 identical over 7 bases. Per germline, CDR1 MNHEY and CDR2 SMNVEV (reference sequence). The CDR3 extends over 13 amino acids. V shed 8 bases, J shed 5 bases, and the junction held 8 bases outside the gene matches. CDR3 in amino acids: CASGRGRLETQYF. The CDR3 bases are TGTGCCAGCGGTAGGGGGCGTTTGGAGACCCAGTACTTC.

J is TRBJ2-7 and V is TRBV10-3; D call uncertain. CDR1 is ENHRY, CDR2 SYGVKD, per germline. This CDR3 is 12 amino acids long. The V end was cut by 4 bases, the J end by 2 bases, with 6 bases between. Here the CDR3 reads CAISAEAYEQYF. As DNA, the CDR3 is TGTGCCATCAGTGCTGAGGCCTACGAGCAGTACTTC.

This chain connects TRBV11-2 to TRBJ2-2; 9 positions match TRBD1. The germline gives CDR1 SGHAT, CDR2 FQNNGV. The CDR3 covers 15 residues. V was pared by 6 bases and J by 3 bases, with 5 bases of the junction left unmatched. The DNA for the CDR3 is TGTGCCAGCAGACGGAGACAGGGGGACACCGGGGAGCTGTTTTTT. Translated: CASRRRQGDTGELFF.

This clone was seen a few times. This chain connects TRBV5-8 to TRBJ2-4, with D possibly being TRBD2 (5 bases). The CDR3 sequence is 14 residues long. Trimming stripped 4 bases from V and 6 bases from J, with 14 bases between. CDR1 is SGHTS and CDR2 is YDEGEE in the germline V gene. In DNA form, the CDR3 reads TGTGCCAGCAGCAGCGAAAAGAGGGCAAACATTCAGTACTTC. Encoded protein: CASSSEKRANIQYF.

In its sample, this clone was seen a few times. Written as DNA, the CDR3 is TGCGCCAGCAGCTTGGGGACAGGGTCGGAGACCCAGTACTTC. Translation: CASSLGTGSETQYF. V usage is TRBV5-1 and J usage is TRBJ2-5; 8 bases agree with TRBD1. This CDR3 is built from 14 residues. Per germline, CDR1 SGHRS and CDR2 YFSETQ. V was pared by 0 bases and J by 5 bases, with 3 bases of the junction left unmatched.

This clone was counted between two and nine times. Other DNA variants within this sample encode the same CDR3. V and J are TRBV7-9 and TRBJ1-2; 7 nucleotides match TRBD1. V was pared by 5 bases and J by 2 bases, with 2 bases of the junction left unmatched. CDR3 length: 13 residues. CDR1 SEHNR and CDR2 FQNEAQ come from the germline V gene (reference sequence). CDR3 in DNA: TGTGCCAGCAGCCCGGGACAGAACTATGGCTACACCTTC. It codes for CASSPGQNYGYTF. The full variable domain, in which reference TRBV7-9 and TRBJ1-2 provide the parts outside the CDR3, is DTGVSQNPRHKITKRGQNVTFRCDPISEHNRLYWYRQTLGQGPEFLTYFQNEAQLEKSRLLSDRFSAERPKGSFSTLEIQRTEQGDSAMYLCASSPGQNYGYTFGSGTRLTVV.

Regarding this clone: Other DNA sequences in the sample encode the same CDR3. The chain is built from TRBV5-1 and TRBJ2-5; 10 nucleotides align to TRBD2. The junction had 12 bases not matched to a gene; V was cut back by 5 bases and J by 5 bases. The germline gives CDR1 SGHRS, CDR2 YFSETQ. The CDR3 consists of 16 residues. DNA for the CDR3: TGCGCCAGCAGTTTCTCTAGCGGGGGACCCCAGGAGACCCAGTACTTC. This gives the protein CASSFSSGGPQETQYF.

The chain links TRBV9 to TRBJ2-1, with 12 bases that match TRBD2. The CDR3 contains 18 residues. Germline values: CDR1 SGDLS, CDR2 YYNGEE. With 3 bases clipped from V and 3 bases from J, the junction kept 10 bases outside the gene matches. The CDR3 protein is CASSALAGGPLDYNEQFF. In nucleotides, the CDR3 is TGTGCCAGCAGCGCGCTAGCGGGGGGGCCGTTGGACTACAATGAGCAGTTCTTC.

This clone turned up a few times. This chain uses TRBV6-6 with TRBJ1-1, with 7 bases aligning to TRBD1. From germline, CDR1 is MNHNY and CDR2 SVGAGI (reference sequence). V trimming: 1 base; J trimming: 12 bases; junction bases outside the gene matches: 5. This CDR3 has 12 residues. CDR3 in DNA: TGTGCCAGCAGTTACTGGACAGGCATAACTTTCTTT. Translation gives CASSYWTGITFF.

This clone showed up just a few times. V is TRBV11-3 and J is TRBJ2-2; weak D call: TRBD1 (5 bases). V was cut by 4 bases and J by 6 bases, with 12 bases left in between. CDR1 is SGHNT, CDR2 YENEEA, per germline. The length of the CDR3 is 14 residues. The CDR3 loop is CASSYYQGAGELFF. DNA for the CDR3: TGTGCCAGCAGCTACTACCAAGGGGCCGGGGAGCTGTTTTTT.

This sequence joins TRBV7-9 and TRBJ2-7; D is possibly TRBD1 (5 bases). The CDR3 spans 14 residues. The V and J ends lost 3 bases and 2 bases respectively, with 11 bases between them. Per germline, CDR1 SEHNR and CDR2 FQNEAQ (reference sequence). The CDR3 coding sequence is TGTGCCAGCAGCTTGGGGCAGGTCACCTACGAGCAGTACTTC. Its translation is CASSLGQVTYEQYF. Combining the CDR3 with reference TRBV7-9 and TRBJ2-7 gives the whole variable domain DTGVSQNPRHKITKRGQNVTFRCDPISEHNRLYWYRQTLGQGPEFLTYFQNEAQLEKSRLLSDRFSAERPKGSFSTLEIQRTEQGDSAMYLCASSLGQVTYEQYFGPGTRLTVT.

This clone was detected once. This chain joins TRBV5-1 and TRBJ2-1; 12 bases are shared with TRBD2. Germline CDR1 SGHRS, CDR2 YFSETQ. The CDR3 runs 15 residues. The V gene end was trimmed by 3 bases and the J gene end by 3 bases; junction bases not matched to a gene: 1. The CDR3 nucleotides are TGCGCCAGCAGCTCACTAGCGGGGGGCTACAATGAGCAGTTCTTC. Protein product: CASSSLAGGYNEQFF.

V is TRBV6-6 and J is TRBJ2-7, with D unresolved. V was shortened by 4 bases and J by 2 bases, with 18 bases between the two germline ends. Germline V gene sequence: CDR1 MNHNY, CDR2 SVGAGI (reference sequence). CDR3 length equals 16 residues. The CDR3: CASSFPDPDRAYEQYF. The CDR3 coding sequence is TGTGCCAGCAGTTTCCCCGACCCTGACCGGGCCTACGAGCAGTACTTC.

The CDR3 region is CASSRDLGSTDTQYF. The DNA for the CDR3 is TGTGCCAGCAGTAGGGACTTAGGGAGCACAGATACGCAGTATTTT. The rearrangement links TRBV7-2 to TRBJ2-3; D possibly corresponds to TRBD2 (6 bases). This CDR3 is 15 amino acids long. Germline CDR1 is SGHTA and CDR2 is FQGNSA. The germline V and J ends were trimmed by 6 bases and 0 bases, with 13 bases remaining between them.